The entry below describes one TCR beta chain. This entry belongs to a study of control samples from healthy donors and cancer patients. V gave up 3 bases and J gave up 0 bases, with 21 bases separating them. This CDR3 has 18 residues. Germline assignment: CDR1 DFQATT and CDR2 SNEGSKA (reference sequence). The table came from immunoSEQ multiplex PCR; TCRdb's copy has only in-frame clones and leaves some out. This table holds just over 150,000 clones, approximately 93% found once. The V gene is TRBV20-1, the J gene TRBJ1-5; no clear D gene. The sequence was collected from a middle-aged woman in good health. The sample consisted of blood. In DNA form, the CDR3 reads TGCAGTGCTAGTAGATCTTTGGGAGGGCGGGGTAGCAATCAGCCCCAGCATTTT. Its translation is CSASRSLGGRGSNQPQHF.